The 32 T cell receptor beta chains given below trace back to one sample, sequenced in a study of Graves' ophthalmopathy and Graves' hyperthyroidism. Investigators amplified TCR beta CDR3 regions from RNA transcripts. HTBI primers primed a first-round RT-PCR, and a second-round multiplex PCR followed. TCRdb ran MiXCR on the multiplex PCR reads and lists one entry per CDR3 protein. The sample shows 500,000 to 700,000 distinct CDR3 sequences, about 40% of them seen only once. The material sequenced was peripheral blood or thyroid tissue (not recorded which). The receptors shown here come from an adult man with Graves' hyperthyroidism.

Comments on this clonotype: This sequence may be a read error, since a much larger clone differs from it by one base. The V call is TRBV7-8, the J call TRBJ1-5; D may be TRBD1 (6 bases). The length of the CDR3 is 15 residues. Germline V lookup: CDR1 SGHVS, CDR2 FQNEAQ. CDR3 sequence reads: CASNLGARGTQPQHF. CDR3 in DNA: TGTGCCAGCAACTTAGGTGCCAGGGGAACGCAGCCCCAGCATTTT.

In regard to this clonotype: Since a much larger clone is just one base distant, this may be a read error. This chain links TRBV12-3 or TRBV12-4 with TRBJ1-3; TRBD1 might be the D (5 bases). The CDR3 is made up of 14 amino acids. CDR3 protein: CASSFGAPGDTIYF. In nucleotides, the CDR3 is TGTGCCAGCAGTTTTGGGGCACCTGGAGACACCATATATTTT.

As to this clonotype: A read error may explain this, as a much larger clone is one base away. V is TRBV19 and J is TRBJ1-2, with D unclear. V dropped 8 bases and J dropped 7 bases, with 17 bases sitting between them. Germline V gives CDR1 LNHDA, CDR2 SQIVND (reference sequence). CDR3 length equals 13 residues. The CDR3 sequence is CASGGSPPCGYTF. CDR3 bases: TGTGCCAGTGGTGGGAGCCCCCCCTGTGGCTACACCTTC.

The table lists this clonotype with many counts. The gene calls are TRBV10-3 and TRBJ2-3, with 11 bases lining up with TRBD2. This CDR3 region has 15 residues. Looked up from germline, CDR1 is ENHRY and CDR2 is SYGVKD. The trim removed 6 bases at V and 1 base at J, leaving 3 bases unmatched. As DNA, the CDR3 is TGTGCCATCAGACGGACTAGCGGGCGCACAGATACGCAGTATTTT. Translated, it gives CAIRRTSGRTDTQYF.

Written as DNA, the CDR3 is TGTGCCAGTAGTGGAGGGACAGTCAATCAGCCCCAGCATTTT. This encodes CASSGGTVNQPQHF. The V call is TRBV19, the J call TRBJ1-5; 7 positions agree with TRBD1. V lost 5 bases and J lost 3; bases outside the gene matches: 4. The CDR3 has 14 amino acids. CDR1 is LNHDA, CDR2 SQIVND, per germline (reference sequence).

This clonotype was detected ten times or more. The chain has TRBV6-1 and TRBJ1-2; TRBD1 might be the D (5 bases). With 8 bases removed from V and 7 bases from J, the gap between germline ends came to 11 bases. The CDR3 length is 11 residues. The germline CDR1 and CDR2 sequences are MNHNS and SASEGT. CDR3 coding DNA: TGTGCCAGCCTCAGGGTTGGTGGCTACACCTTC. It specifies CASLRVGGYTF.

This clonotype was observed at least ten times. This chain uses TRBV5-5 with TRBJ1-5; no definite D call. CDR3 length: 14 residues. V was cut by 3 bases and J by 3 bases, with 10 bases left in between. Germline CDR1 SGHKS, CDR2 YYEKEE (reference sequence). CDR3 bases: TGTGCCAGCAGCTGGGGAGTTGACAATCAGCCCCAGCATTTT. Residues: CASSWGVDNQPQHF.

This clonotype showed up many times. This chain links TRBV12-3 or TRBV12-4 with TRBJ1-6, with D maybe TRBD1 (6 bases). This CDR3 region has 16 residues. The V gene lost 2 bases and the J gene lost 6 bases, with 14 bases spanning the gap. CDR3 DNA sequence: TGTGCCAGCAGTTTAAGACAGGCGATGGGTAATTCACCCCTCCACTTT. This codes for CASSLRQAMGNSPLHF.

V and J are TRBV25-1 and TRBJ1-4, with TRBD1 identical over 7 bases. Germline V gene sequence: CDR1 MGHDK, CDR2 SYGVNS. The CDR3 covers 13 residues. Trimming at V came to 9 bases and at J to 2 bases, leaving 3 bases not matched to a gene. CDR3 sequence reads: CASKQGTNEKLFF. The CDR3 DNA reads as TGTGCCAGTAAACAGGGGACTAATGAAAAACTGTTTTTT.

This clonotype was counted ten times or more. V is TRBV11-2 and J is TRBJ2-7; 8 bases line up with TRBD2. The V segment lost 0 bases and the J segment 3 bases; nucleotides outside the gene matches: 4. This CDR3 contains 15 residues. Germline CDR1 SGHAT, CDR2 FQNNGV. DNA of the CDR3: TGTGCCAGCAGCTTAGAAGCGGGGGACAACTACGAGCAGTACTTC. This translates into CASSLEAGDNYEQYF.

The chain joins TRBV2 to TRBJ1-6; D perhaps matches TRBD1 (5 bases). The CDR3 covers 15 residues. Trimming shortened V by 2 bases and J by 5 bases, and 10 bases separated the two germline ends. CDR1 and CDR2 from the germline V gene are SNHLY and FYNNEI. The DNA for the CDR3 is TGTGCCAGCAGTGAACCCCAGGGTAATAATTCACCCCTCCACTTT. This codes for CASSEPQGNNSPLHF. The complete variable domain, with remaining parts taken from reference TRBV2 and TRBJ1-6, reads EPEVTQTPSHQVTQMGQEVILRCVPISNHLYFYWYRQILGQKVEFLVSFYNNEISEKSEIFDDQFSVERPDGSNFTLKIRSTKLEDSAMYFCASSEPQGNNSPLHFGNGTRLTVT.

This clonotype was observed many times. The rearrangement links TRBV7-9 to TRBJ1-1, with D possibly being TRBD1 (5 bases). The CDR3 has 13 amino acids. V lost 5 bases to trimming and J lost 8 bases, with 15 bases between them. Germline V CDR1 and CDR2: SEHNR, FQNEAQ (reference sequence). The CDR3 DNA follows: TGTGCCAGCAGCACGACAGAGCCCTCAGAAGCTTTCTTT. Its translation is CASSTTEPSEAFF.

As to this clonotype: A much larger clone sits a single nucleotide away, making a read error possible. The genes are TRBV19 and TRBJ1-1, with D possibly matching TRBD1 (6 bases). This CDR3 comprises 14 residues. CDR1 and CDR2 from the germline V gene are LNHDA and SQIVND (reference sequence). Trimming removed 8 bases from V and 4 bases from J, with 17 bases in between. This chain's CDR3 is CASGLTGRGTEAFF. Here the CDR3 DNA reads TGTGCCAGTGGTCTCACAGGGCGGGGCACTGAAGCTTTCTTT.

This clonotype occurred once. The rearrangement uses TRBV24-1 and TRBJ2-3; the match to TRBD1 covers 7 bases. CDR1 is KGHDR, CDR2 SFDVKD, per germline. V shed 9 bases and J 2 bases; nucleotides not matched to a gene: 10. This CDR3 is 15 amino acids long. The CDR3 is CATQDGQAYTDTQYF. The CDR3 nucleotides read TGTGCCACCCAAGACGGACAGGCTTACACAGATACGCAGTATTTT.

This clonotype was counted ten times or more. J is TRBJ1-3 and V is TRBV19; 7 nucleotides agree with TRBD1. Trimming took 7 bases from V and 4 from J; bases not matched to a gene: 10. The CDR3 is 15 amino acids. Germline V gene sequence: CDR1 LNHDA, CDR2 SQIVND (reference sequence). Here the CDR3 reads CASTLTGTSGNTIYF. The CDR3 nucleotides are TGTGCCAGTACCTTGACAGGGACAAGCGGAAACACCATATATTTT.

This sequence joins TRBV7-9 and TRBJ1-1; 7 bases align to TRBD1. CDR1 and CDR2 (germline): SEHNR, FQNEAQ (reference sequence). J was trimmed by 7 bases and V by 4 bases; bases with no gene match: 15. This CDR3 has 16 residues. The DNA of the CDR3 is TGTGCCAGCAGCTCTGGAGGGGGCCTGTCGTCCGGTGAAGCTTTCTTT. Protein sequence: CASSSGGGLSSGEAFF.

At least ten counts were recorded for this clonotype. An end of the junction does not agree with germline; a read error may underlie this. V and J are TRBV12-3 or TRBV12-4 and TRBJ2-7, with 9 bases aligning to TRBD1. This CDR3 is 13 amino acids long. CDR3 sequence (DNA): TGCGCCAGCAGCTTGGGGACAGGGTACGAGCAGTACTTC. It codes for CASSLGTGYEQYF.

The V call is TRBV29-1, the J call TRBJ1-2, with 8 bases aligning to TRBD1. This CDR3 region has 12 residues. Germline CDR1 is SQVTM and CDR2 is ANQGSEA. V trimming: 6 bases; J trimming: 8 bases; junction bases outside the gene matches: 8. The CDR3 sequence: CSVTGESVGYTF. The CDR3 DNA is TGCAGCGTGACAGGGGAGAGCGTCGGCTACACCTTC.

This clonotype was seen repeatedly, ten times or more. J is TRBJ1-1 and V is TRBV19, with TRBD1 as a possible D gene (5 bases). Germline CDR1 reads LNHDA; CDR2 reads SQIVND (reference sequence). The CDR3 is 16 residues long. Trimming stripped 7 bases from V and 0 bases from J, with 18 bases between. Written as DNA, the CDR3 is TGTGCCAGTACCCCCCGGCAGGGAGACATGAACACTGAAGCTTTCTTT. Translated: CASTPRQGDMNTEAFF.

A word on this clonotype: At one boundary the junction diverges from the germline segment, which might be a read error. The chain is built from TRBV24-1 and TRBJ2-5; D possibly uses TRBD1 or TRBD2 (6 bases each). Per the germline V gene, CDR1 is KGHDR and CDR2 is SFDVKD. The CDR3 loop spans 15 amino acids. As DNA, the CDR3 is TGTGCCAGCAGTGAAGCGGGCCGAGGGGGGGAGACCCAGTACTTC. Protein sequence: CASSEAGRGGETQYF.

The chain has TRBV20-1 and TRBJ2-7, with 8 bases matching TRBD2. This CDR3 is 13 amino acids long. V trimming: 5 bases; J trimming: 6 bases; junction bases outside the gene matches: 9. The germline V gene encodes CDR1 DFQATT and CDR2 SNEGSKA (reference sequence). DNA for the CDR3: TGCAGTGCTGGAGCGCTCGGGAGGGGCGAGCAGTACTTC. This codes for CSAGALGRGEQYF.

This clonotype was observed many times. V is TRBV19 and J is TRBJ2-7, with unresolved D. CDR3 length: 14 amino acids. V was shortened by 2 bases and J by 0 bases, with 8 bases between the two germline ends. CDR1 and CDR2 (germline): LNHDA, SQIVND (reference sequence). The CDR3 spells CASSISEGSYEQYF. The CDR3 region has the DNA TGTGCCAGTAGTATAAGTGAAGGCTCCTACGAGCAGTACTTC.

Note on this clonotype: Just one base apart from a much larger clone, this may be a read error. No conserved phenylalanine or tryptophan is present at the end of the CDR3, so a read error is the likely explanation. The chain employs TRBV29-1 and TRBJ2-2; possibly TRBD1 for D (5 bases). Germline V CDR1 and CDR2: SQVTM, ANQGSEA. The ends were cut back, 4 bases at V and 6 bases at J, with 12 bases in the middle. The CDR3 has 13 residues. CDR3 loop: CSVGVGAPGELFY. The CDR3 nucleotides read TGCAGCGTTGGGGTAGGGGCCCCCGGGGAGCTGTTTTAT.

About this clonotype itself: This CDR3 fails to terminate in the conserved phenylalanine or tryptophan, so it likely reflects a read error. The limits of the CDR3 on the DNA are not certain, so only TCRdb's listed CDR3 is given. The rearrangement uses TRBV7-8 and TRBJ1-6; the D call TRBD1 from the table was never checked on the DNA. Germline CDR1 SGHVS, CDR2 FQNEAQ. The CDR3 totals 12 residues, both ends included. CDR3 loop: CASSPGTGGGPS.

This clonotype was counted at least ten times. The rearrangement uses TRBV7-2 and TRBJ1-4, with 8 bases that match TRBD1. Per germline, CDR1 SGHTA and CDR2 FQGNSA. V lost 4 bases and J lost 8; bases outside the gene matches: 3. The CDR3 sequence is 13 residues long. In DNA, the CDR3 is TGTGCCAGCAGCTCCCGGGACAGGGAAAAACTGTTTTTT. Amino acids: CASSSRDREKLFF. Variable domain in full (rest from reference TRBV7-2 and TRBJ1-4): GAGVSQSPSNKVTEKGKDVELRCDPISGHTALYWYRQSLGQGLEFLIYFQGNSAPDKSGLPSDRFSAERTGGSVSTLTIQRTQQEDSAVYLCASSSRDREKLFFGSGTQLSVL.

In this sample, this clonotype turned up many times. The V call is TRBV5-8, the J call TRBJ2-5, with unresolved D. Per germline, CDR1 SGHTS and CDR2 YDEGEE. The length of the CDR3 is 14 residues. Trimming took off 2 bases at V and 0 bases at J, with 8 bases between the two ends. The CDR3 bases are TGTGCCAGCAGCTTTCGGACGGACCAAGAGACCCAGTACTTC. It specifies CASSFRTDQETQYF.

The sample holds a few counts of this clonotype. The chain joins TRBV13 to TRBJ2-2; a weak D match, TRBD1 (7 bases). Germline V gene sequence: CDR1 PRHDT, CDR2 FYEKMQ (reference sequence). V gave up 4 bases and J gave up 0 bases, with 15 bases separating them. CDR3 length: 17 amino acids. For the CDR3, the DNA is TGTGCCAGCAGCTCCTGGCGGGACAGCTCGAACACCGGGGAGCTGTTTTTT. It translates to CASSSWRDSSNTGELFF.

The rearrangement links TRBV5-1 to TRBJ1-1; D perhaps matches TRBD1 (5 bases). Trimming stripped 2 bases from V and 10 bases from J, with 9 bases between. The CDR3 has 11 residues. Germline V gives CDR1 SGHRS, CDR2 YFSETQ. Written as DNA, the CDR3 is TGCGCCAGCAGCTTTGGGCAGGGAGCTTTCTTT. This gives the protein CASSFGQGAFF.

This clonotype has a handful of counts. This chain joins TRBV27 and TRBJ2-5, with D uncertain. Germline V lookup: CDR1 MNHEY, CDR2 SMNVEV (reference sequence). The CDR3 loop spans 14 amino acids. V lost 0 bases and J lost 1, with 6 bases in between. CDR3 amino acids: CASSLSRFQETQYF. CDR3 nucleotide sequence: TGTGCCAGCAGTTTATCTCGCTTCCAAGAGACCCAGTACTTC.

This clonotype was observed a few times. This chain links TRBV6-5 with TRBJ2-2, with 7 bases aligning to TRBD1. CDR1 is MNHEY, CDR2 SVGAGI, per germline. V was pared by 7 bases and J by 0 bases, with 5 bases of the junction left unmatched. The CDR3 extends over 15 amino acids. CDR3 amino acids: CASKDRATNTGELFF. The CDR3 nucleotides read TGTGCCAGCAAAGACAGGGCAACGAACACCGGGGAGCTGTTTTTT.

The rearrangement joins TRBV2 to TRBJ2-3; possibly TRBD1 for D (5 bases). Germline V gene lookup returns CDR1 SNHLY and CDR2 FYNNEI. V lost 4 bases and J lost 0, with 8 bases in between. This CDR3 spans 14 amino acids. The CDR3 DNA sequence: TGTGCCAGCAGTGCCAGGGCTAGCACAGATACGCAGTATTTT. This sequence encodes CASSARASTDTQYF.

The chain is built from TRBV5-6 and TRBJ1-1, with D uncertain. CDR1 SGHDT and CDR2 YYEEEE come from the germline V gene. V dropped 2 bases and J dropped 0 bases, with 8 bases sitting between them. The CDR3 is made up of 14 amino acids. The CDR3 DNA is TGTGCCAGCAGCTTTACCGGTATGAACACTGAAGCTTTCTTT. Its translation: CASSFTGMNTEAFF.